Presented here are 16 T cell receptor beta chains from one specimen sequenced in a study of blood T cell repertoires in COVID-19. The table came from immunoSEQ multiplex PCR; TCRdb's copy has only in-frame clones and leaves some out. The sample yields about 140,000 clones, approximately 90% seen once. Sequenced material: peripheral blood. The origin of the receptors is a woman of 80 years or more with acute or convalescent COVID-19.

The rearrangement uses TRBV11-2 and TRBJ1-5; 7 positions agree with TRBD1. V was pared by 4 bases and J by 5 bases, with 2 bases of the junction left unmatched. CDR1 and CDR2 from the germline V gene are SGHAT and FQNNGV. The CDR3 consists of 13 residues. CDR3 bases: TGTGCCAGCAGCTCGGGACAGTATCAGCCCCAGCATTTT. As protein: CASSSGQYQPQHF.

The chain has TRBV5-6 and TRBJ1-2; 9 positions agree with TRBD1. The CDR3 contains 15 residues. The V gene end was trimmed by 1 base and the J gene end by 4 bases; junction bases not matched to a gene: 5. The germline gives CDR1 SGHDT, CDR2 YYEEEE. This CDR3 is CASSLSGQGLYGYTF. The CDR3, as DNA: TGTGCCAGCAGCTTGTCGGGACAGGGACTCTATGGCTACACCTTC.

The chain has TRBV29-1 and TRBJ1-1; maybe TRBD1 (6 bases). The CDR3 consists of 13 residues. Trimming removed 6 bases from V and 3 bases from J, with 14 bases in between. The germline CDR1 and CDR2 sequences are SQVTM and ANQGSEA. The CDR3 coding sequence is TGCAGCGTCCAGGGGCAGGGCGACACTGAAGCTTTCTTT. Amino acid sequence: CSVQGQGDTEAFF.

The CDR3, as DNA: TGTGCAACCAAGACTCTCCTCGCGAACCATCAGCCCCAGCATTTT. The encoded protein is CATKTLLANHQPQHF. The V call is TRBV6-5, the J call TRBJ1-5; no reliable D call. Per the germline V gene, CDR1 is MNHEY and CDR2 is SVGAGI. The CDR3 contains 15 residues.

The genes are TRBV5-8 and TRBJ1-6, with TRBD1 matching 7 bases. The CDR3 runs to 15 residues. Germline assignment: CDR1 SGHTS and CDR2 YDEGEE. V was pared by 4 bases and J by 7 bases, with 8 bases of the junction left unmatched. CDR3 loop: CASSTDRVVNSPLHF. As DNA, the CDR3 is TGTGCCAGCAGCACAGACAGGGTTGTAAATTCACCCCTCCACTTT.

There are a few counts of this clone. The rearrangement links TRBV7-2 to TRBJ1-5, with a tentative D call TRBD1 (5 bases). CDR3 size: 15 residues. The V gene lost 5 bases and the J gene lost 7 bases, with 18 bases spanning the gap. Germline CDR1 reads SGHTA; CDR2 reads FQGNSA. As DNA, the CDR3 is TGTGCCAGCAGCGCCGGGTCGGTATGGGGCCAGCCCCAGCATTTT. It translates to CASSAGSVWGQPQHF.

In regard to this clone: Compared with germline, one end of the junction differs, possibly owing to a read error. V gene TRBV6-1 combines with J gene TRBJ2-3; unclear D gene. Looked up from germline, CDR1 is MNHNS and CDR2 is SASEGT. The CDR3 contains 14 residues. The CDR3 is CASREGLRTDTQYF. For the CDR3, the DNA is TGTGCCAGCAGGGAAGGGCTTCGCACAGATACGCAGTATTTT.

This sequence joins TRBV6-5 and TRBJ1-1, with 11 bases identical to TRBD1. CDR3 length equals 16 residues. Germline assignment: CDR1 MNHEY and CDR2 SVGAGI. V lost 2 bases to trimming and J lost 6 bases; unmatched junction nucleotides: 8. CDR3 sequence: CASSYRRDRGLAEAFF. Here the CDR3 DNA reads TGTGCCAGCAGTTACCGGCGGGACAGGGGGTTGGCTGAAGCTTTCTTT.

This chain uses TRBV9 with TRBJ2-1; 11 bases are a match to TRBD2. Per the germline V gene, CDR1 is SGDLS and CDR2 is YYNGEE. The CDR3 covers 16 residues. V lost 0 bases, J lost 4 bases, and 3 bases stayed unmatched. CDR3 sequence reads: CASSVVGTSGYNEQFF. CDR3 in DNA: TGTGCCAGCAGCGTAGTAGGGACTAGCGGTTACAATGAGCAGTTCTTC.

The chain joins TRBV12-3 or TRBV12-4 to TRBJ1-2; a weak D match, TRBD1 (6 bases). The V end was cut by 7 bases, the J end by 1 base, with 10 bases between. This CDR3 region has 13 residues. The CDR3 nucleotides read TGTGCCAGCACCCAGGACAGTAACTATGGCTACACCTTC. Residues: CASTQDSNYGYTF.

The chain has TRBV18 and TRBJ2-1; 9 bases agree with TRBD1. The CDR3 loop spans 17 amino acids. Trimming at V came to 3 bases and at J to 0 bases, leaving 6 bases not matched to a gene. Germline V gene sequence: CDR1 KGHSH, CDR2 LQKENI. In DNA form, the CDR3 reads TGTGCCAGCTCACCCTTTACAGGGGGCGGCTCCTACAATGAGCAGTTCTTC. It is translated as CASSPFTGGGSYNEQFF.

The V call is TRBV5-4, the J call TRBJ1-1; no definite D call. CDR1 is SGHNT, CDR2 YYREEE, per germline (reference sequence). V was pared by 4 bases and J by 4 bases, with 17 bases between. CDR3 length: 15 residues. The CDR3 bases are TGTGCCAGCAGCCGTCCGGAGGGCAGATCCACTGAAGCTTTCTTT. Amino acids: CASSRPEGRSTEAFF.

This clone was found a few times. V is TRBV9 and J is TRBJ1-1; D unresolved. CDR3 length equals 14 residues. CDR1 SGDLS and CDR2 YYNGEE come from the germline V gene. V lost 0 bases and J 4 bases, leaving 10 bases between the germline ends. The CDR3 sequence is CASSVGGSGTEAFF. CDR3 in DNA: TGTGCCAGCAGCGTAGGAGGGTCCGGCACTGAAGCTTTCTTT. The full variable domain, in which reference TRBV9 and TRBJ1-1 provide the parts outside the CDR3, is DSGVTQTPKHLITATGQRVTLRCSPRSGDLSVYWYQQSLDQGLQFLIQYYNGEERAKGNILERFSAQQFPDLHSELNLSSLELGDSALYFCASSVGGSGTEAFFGQGTRLTVV.

The V call is TRBV2, the J call TRBJ1-1; D is uncertain. V lost 6 bases, J lost 13 bases, and 15 bases lay in between. CDR1 is SNHLY, CDR2 FYNNEI, per germline. This CDR3 has 11 residues. The CDR3 bases are TGTGCCAGCAGCTCCCGGGAAAATTGTTTCTTT. Translated, it gives CASSSRENCFF.

The chain is built from TRBV5-1 and TRBJ1-3; D uncertain. The ends were cut back, 2 bases at V and 4 bases at J, with 13 bases in the middle. This CDR3 region has 15 residues. Germline CDR1 and CDR2: SGHRS and YFSETQ. CDR3 coding DNA: TGCGCCAGCAGCTTTTTCGCCGCAGGAGGAAACACCATATATTTT. Translating it yields CASSFFAAGGNTIYF. Using reference TRBV5-1 and TRBJ1-3 for the parts outside the CDR3, the full variable domain is KAGVTQTPRYLIKTRGQQVTLSCSPISGHRSVSWYQQTPGQGLQFLFEYFSETQRNKGNFPGRFSGRQFSNSRSEMNVSTLELGDSALYLCASSFFAAGGNTIYFGEGSWLTVV.

The V call is TRBV28, the J call TRBJ1-2; D perhaps matches TRBD1 (5 bases). The germline V gene encodes CDR1 MDHEN and CDR2 SYDVKM. Trimming shortened V by 6 bases and J by 8 bases, and 10 bases separated the two germline ends. The CDR3 has 11 residues. Here the CDR3 DNA reads TGTGCCAGCAGCGAAAAGGGGGGCTACACCTTC. Residues: CASSEKGGYTF.